Listed below are T cell receptor beta chains from one sample, sequenced in a study of T cells in Graves' hyperthyroidism and ophthalmopathy. TCRdb processed the multiplex PCR reads anew with MiXCR; each CDR3 protein has one entry. The sample holds under 400,000 distinct CDR3 sequences, approximately 14% seen once. Sequenced input: blood. All receptors come from a woman aged 18-29 years with Graves' hyperthyroidism that later progressed to Graves' ophthalmopathy. Both conserved end residues are part of each CDR3. A D gene is named only where the DNA matches it firmly. Only part of the rows carry a size: once, few, many, or a class if the clone is expanded.

>TRBJ2-3|TRBD1|many|TRBV28
TGTGCCAGCAGTTTCCTTACAGGGGTTAGGACAGATACGCAGTATTTT
CASSFLTGVRTDTQYF
>TRBJ2-7|TRBD2|many|TRBV28
TGTGCCAGCAGACTAGCGGGACTTTACGAGCAGTACTTC
CASRLAGLYEQYF
>TRBJ2-1|NA|few|TRBV5-6
TGTGCCAGCAGCTTGGCCAGCGGGCTTGAGCAGTTCTTC
CASSLASGLEQFF
>TRBJ1-5|NA|many|TRBV7-8
TGTGCCAGCAGCTTAGGGAGGACGGAGCTTCATCAGCCCCAGCATTTT
CASSLGRTELHQPQHF
>TRBJ1-1|NA|many|TRBV5-5
TGTGCCAGCAGCTTGGCCGGGGAGTTAGCTTTCTTT
CASSLAGELAFF
>TRBJ2-7|NA|many|TRBV29-1
TGCAGCGTTGTGGCGAAGGGGCTTGGGTACGAGCAGTACTTC
CSVVAKGLGYEQYF
>TRBJ2-3|NA|many|TRBV20-1
TGCAGTGCTAGAGCTCTGGATGCCACAGATACGCAGTATTTT
CSARALDATDTQYF
>TRBJ1-1|NA|many|TRBV6-5
TGTGCCAGCAGGCAGGGGCAGGTAACTGAAGCTTTCTTT
CASRQGQVTEAFF
>TRBJ1-2|TRBD1|NA|TRBV5-1
TGCGCCAGCAGCTTTCGACAGGGAGGCTATGGCTACACCTTC
CASSFRQGGYGYTF
>TRBJ2-5|NA|few|TRBV5-6
TGTGCCAGCAGCCCCCCCCCCGGGACTCCCCATGAGACCCAGTACTTC
CASSPPPGTPHETQYF
>TRBJ2-1|TRBD1|many|TRBV7-9
TGTGCCAGCAGCAAGCGGTGGCAGGGGGCGTCCTACAATGAGCAGTTCTTC
CASSKRWQGASYNEQFF
>TRBJ2-7|NA|few|TRBV4-2
TGTGCCAGCAGCCAAGTCAAAGGCTACGAGCAGTACTTC
CASSQVKGYEQYF
>TRBJ2-1|TRBD2|many|TRBV18
TGTGCCAGCTCACCACCGCCGGGACTACGTTACAATGAGCAGTTCTTC
CASSPPPGLRYNEQFF
>TRBJ1-6|NA|NA|TRBV19
TGTGCCAGTAGTATCCCTCGGACAGCTTATAATTCACCCCTCCACTTT
CASSIPRTAYNSPLHF
>TRBJ2-3|NA|NA|TRBV6-2/TRBV6-3
TGTGCCAGCAGTTTCAACACGCCCTTCGCAGATACGCAGTATTTT
CASSFNTPFADTQYF
>TRBJ1-1|NA|once|TRBV6-9
TGTGCCAGCAGTTTTAAAGTCGGGGGGCCAAATGAAGCTTTCTTT
CASSFKVGGPNEAFF
>TRBJ1-6|NA|few|TRBV6-5
TGTGCCAGCAGTTACGCCTCTTATAATTCACCCCTCCACTTT
CASSYASYNSPLHF
>TRBJ2-6|TRBD1|few|TRBV20-1
TGCAGTGCTCCGATCTGGCAGGGGGCGTTAACTGGGGCCAACGTCCTGACTTTC
CSAPIWQGALTGANVLTF
>TRBJ2-5|TRBD1|many|TRBV7-2
TGTGCCAGCAGCTTATATAACAGGGGTGCAGAGACCCAGTACTTC
CASSLYNRGAETQYF
>TRBJ1-3|TRBD1|many|TRBV18
TGTGCCAGCTCAAGAGACAGGGGAACTACTGGAAACACCATATATTTT
CASSRDRGTTGNTIYF
>TRBJ2-5|TRBD1|NA|TRBV4-1
TGCGCCAGCAGCCAAGGGACAGGGCAAGAGACCCAGTACTTC
CASSQGTGQETQYF
>TRBJ2-2|NA|many|TRBV2
TGTGCCAGCAGTGTACTTTCCCCTGTAAACGGGGAGCTGTTTTTT
CASSVLSPVNGELFF
>TRBJ2-5|TRBD1|few|TRBV15
TGTGCCACCAGCAGAGGAACAGGGGGCGAGGAGACCCAGTACTTC
CATSRGTGGEETQYF
>TRBJ2-7|NA|NA|TRBV12-3/TRBV12-4
TGTGCCAGCAGTCTCCCCCCCCACACAGGGAGCCACGAGCAGTACTTC
CASSLPPHTGSHEQYF
>TRBJ1-4|NA|many|TRBV18
TGTGCCAGCTCAAAAACGGGGGGCGCAAAACTGTTTTTT
CASSKTGGAKLFF
>TRBJ2-5|TRBD2|many|TRBV12-3/TRBV12-4
TGTGCCAGCAGTTTAGAGGCGGGAGGGCCAGGAGAGACCCAGTACTTC
CASSLEAGGPGETQYF
>TRBJ2-1|TRBD1|few|TRBV20-1
TGCAGTGCTACGGACAGGAGGAGGTACAATGAGCAGTTCTTC
CSATDRRRYNEQFF
>TRBJ2-2|NA|few|TRBV7-9
TGTGCCAGCAGCTTAGTTCCTGGGGTAGCCGCGAACACCGGGGAGCTGTTTTTT
CASSLVPGVAANTGELFF
>TRBJ1-1|TRBD1|NA|TRBV15
TGTGCCACCAGCAGAGATCAGGGACAGCGATTGAACACTGAAGCTTTCTTT
CATSRDQGQRLNTEAFF
>TRBJ2-5|TRBD2|many|TRBV20-1
TGCAGTGCTAGACTACTAGCGGAAGCTCTTCAGGCCCAGTACTTC
CSARLLAEALQAQYF
>TRBJ2-5|TRBD2|many|TRBV30
TGTGCCTGGAGTCTGGGACTAGCGGGAGAGACCCAGTACTTC
CAWSLGLAGETQYF
>TRBJ1-5|NA|many|TRBV15
TGTGCCACCAGCAGAGGGGGGGGGCAGGGCCATCAGCCCCAGCATTTT
CATSRGGGQGHQPQHF
>TRBJ2-1|NA|NA|TRBV12-3/TRBV12-4
TGTGCCGGCAGCCGGGACTCAACGTCCTACAATGAGAAGTTCTTC
CAGSRDSTSYNEKFF
>TRBJ2-7|NA|NA|TRBV4-1
TGCGCCAGCAGCCAAGGGCACGCTGGGACCTACGAGCAGTACTTC
CASSQGHAGTYEQYF
>TRBJ1-1|NA|few|TRBV7-2
TGTGCCAGCAGCGTACAGGACAGTGTATTGCCCAAGGACACTGAAGCTTTCTTT
CASSVQDSVLPKDTEAFF
>TRBJ2-3|NA|NA|TRBV24-1
TGTGCCACCAGGGCCCGAGGGCCAAGCGCAGATACGCAGTATTTT
CATRARGPSADTQYF
>TRBJ2-4|NA|NA|TRBV19
TGTGCCAGTAGTTCCTTTAGCGGAGCCAAAAACATTCAGTACTTC
CASSSFSGAKNIQYF
>TRBJ2-3|TRBD2|many|TRBV3-1
TGTGCCAGCAGCTCTCGGACTAGCAGACGCACAGATACGCAGTATTTT
CASSSRTSRRTDTQYF
>TRBJ1-6|NA|NA|TRBV29-1
TGCAGCCCTTCGGAGACGCGCGATAATTCACCCCTCCACTTT
CSPSETRDNSPLHF
>TRBJ1-1|TRBD1|NA|TRBV19
TGTGCCAGTAGTGGACCGGGACAGCTTACTGAAGCTTTCTTT
CASSGPGQLTEAFF
>TRBJ2-7|NA|few|TRBV7-9
TGTGCCAGCAGCTTAAATTCGGGCAGACCCTACGAGCAGTACTTC
CASSLNSGRPYEQYF
>TRBJ2-7|NA|NA|TRBV4-1
TGCGCCAGCAGCTTCGGGGGCGGGAGTGGTTCCTACGAGCAGTACTTC
CASSFGGGSGSYEQYF
>TRBJ2-1|TRBD2|many|TRBV7-2
TGTGCCAGCAGCTTATACACGGGAGGGTTTTACAATGAGCAGTTCTTC
CASSLYTGGFYNEQFF
>TRBJ2-7|NA|many|TRBV6-1
TGTGCCAGCAGTTATACACCGACCCTTAGTGGGAGTTACGAGCAGTACTTC
CASSYTPTLSGSYEQYF
>TRBJ2-7|NA|few|TRBV27
TGTGCCAGTAGCGGATTTAGGGCATACGAGCAGTACTTC
CASSGFRAYEQYF
>TRBJ2-1|NA|many|TRBV20-1
TGCAGTGCTAGGCCCGCTCATGAGCAGTTCTTC
CSARPAHEQFF
>TRBJ1-1|NA|many|TRBV12-5
TGTGCTAGTGGTTTGGCTAGGGGGGGCGCGTTAGATAACACTGAAGCTTTCTTT
CASGLARGGALDNTEAFF
>TRBJ1-1|NA|NA|TRBV6-1
TGTGCCAGCACCTTGGGGAAGGGGATGAACACTGAAGCTTTCTTT
CASTLGKGMNTEAFF
>TRBJ2-7|NA|many|TRBV20-1
TGCAGTGCTAGAGATCGCCGGAGGGGGGCCTACGAGCAGTACTTC
CSARDRRRGAYEQYF
>TRBJ1-2|TRBD1|many|TRBV28
TGTGCCAGCAGTCTCGTCATCCCGGGACAGGCCGCCAGCTACACCTTC
CASSLVIPGQAASYTF
>TRBJ2-7|NA|many|TRBV2
TGTGCCAGCAGGGTCCCCACCTCCTACGAGCAGTACTTC
CASRVPTSYEQYF
>TRBJ1-1|TRBD1|once|TRBV25-1
TGTGCCAGCAGTGGGGACAGGGGCACCAAAGCTTTCTTT
CASSGDRGTKAFF
>TRBJ2-3|TRBD2|many|TRBV20-1
TGCAGTGCAAAAACGACTAGCGGCACAGATACGCAGTATTTT
CSAKTTSGTDTQYF